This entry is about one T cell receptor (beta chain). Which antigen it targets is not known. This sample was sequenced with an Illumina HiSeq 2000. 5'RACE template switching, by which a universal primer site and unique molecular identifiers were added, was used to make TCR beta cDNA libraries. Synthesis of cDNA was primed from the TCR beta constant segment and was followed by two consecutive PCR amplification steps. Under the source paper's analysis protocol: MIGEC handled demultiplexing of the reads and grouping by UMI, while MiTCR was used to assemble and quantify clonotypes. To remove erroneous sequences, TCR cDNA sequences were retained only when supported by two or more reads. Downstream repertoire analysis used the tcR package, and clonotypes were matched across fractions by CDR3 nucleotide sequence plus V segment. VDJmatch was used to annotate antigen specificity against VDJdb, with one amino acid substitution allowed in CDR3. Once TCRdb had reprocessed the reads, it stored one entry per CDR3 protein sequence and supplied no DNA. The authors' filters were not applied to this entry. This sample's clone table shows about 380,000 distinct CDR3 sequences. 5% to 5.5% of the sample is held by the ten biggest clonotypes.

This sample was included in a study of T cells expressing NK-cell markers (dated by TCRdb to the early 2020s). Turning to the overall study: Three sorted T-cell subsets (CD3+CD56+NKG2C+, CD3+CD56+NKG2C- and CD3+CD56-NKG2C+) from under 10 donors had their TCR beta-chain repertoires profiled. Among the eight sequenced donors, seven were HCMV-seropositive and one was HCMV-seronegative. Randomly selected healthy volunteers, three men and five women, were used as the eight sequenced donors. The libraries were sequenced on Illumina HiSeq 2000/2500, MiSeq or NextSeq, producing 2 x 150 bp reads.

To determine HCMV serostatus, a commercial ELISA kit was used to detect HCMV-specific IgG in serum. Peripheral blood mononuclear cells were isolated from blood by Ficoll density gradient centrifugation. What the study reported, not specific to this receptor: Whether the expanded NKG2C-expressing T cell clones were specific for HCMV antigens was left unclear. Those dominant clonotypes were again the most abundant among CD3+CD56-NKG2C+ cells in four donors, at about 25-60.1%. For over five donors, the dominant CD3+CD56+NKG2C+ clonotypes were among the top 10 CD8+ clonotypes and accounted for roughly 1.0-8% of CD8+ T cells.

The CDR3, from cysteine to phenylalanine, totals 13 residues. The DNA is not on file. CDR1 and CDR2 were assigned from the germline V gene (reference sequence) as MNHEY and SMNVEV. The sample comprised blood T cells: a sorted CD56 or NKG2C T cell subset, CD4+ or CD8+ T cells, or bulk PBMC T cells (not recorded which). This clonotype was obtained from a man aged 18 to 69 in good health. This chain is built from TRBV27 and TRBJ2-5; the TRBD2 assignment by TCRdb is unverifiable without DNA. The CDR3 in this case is CASSWRGMETQYF.